The present entry profiles one T cell receptor beta chain with its context. Antigen specificity is unknown. The record originates from a study of OX40 agonist ivuxolimab in advanced cancers. Whole-study context: Prior anti-PD-1, anti-PD-L1 or anti-CTLA-4 therapy did not bar entry, and more than 35% had some.

Study findings and constraints: In general, CD8+ T cells held more expanded clones than CD4+ did, on average. Expansion of clones was among the lowest in partial responders at 0.1-3.0 mg/kg.

In germline, CDR1 is WSHSY, CDR2 SAAADI. V shed 7 bases and J shed 0 bases, with 13 bases lying between them. This CDR3 is 14 amino acids long. The protocol was immunoSEQ multiplex PCR, while the TCRdb copy is restricted to in-frame clones and leaves out a portion. The table shows more than 75,000 clones, with 89% occurring only once. The sequence derives from an adult with an advanced solid tumor such as melanoma, head and neck, liver or kidney cancer. The chain combines TRBV10-2 with TRBJ2-7; D gene uncertain. Material: CD4+ or CD8+ T cells sorted from blood, obtained in a trial of the OX40 agonist ivuxolimab. Here the CDR3 reads CASTPGPSSYEQYF. DNA for the CDR3: TGCGCCAGCACCCCCGGGCCCAGCTCCTACGAGCAGTACTTC.